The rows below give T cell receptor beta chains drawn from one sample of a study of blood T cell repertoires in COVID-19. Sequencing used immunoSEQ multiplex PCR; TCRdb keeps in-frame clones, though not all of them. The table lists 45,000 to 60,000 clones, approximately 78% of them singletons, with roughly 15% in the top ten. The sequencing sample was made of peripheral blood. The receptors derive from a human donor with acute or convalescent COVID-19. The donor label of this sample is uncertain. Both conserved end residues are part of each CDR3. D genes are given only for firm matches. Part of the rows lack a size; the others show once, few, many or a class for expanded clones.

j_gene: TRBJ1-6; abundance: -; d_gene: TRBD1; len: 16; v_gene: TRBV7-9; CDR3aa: CASSRSGGQGFSPLHF; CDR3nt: TGTGCCAGCAGCCGTTCCGGGGGACAGGGTTTTTCACCCCTCCACTTT
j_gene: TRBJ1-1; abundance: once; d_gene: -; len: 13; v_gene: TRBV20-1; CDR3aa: CSASWAGRTEAFF; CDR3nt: TGCAGTGCTAGTTGGGCAGGGAGGACTGAAGCTTTCTTT
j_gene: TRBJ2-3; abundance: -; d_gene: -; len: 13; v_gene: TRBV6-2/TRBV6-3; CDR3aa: CASSYSGVDTQYF; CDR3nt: TGTGCCAGCAGTTACAGCGGCGTAGATACGCAGTATTTT
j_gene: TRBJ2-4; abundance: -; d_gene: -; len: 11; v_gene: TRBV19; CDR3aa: CASGSSYIQYF; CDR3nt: TGTGCCAGTGGGTCTAGTTACATTCAGTACTTC
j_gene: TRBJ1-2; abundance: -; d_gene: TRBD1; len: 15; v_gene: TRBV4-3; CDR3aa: CASSLQGPNNYGYTF; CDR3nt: TGCGCCAGCAGCTTACAGGGGCCTAATAACTATGGCTACACCTTC
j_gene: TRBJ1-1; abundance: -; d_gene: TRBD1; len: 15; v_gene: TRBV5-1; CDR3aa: CASSWSQGANTEAFF; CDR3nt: TGCGCCAGCAGCTGGTCACAGGGGGCAAACACTGAAGCTTTCTTT
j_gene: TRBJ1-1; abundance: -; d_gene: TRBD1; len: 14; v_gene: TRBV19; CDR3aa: CASSTQGARTEAFF; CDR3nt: TGTGCCAGTAGTACCCAGGGGGCTCGCACTGAAGCTTTCTTT
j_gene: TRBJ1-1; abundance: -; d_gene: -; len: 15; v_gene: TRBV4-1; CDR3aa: CASSQDGGAGTEAFF; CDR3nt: TGCGCCAGCAGCCAAGACGGAGGGGCTGGCACTGAAGCTTTCTTT
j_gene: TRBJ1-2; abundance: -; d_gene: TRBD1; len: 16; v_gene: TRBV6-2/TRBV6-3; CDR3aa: CASSWTGTGGSSGYTF; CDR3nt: TGTGCCAGCAGTTGGACTGGGACAGGGGGTAGCTCTGGCTACACCTTC
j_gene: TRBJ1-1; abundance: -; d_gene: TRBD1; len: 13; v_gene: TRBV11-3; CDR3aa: CASSPGQGVRAFF; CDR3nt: TGTGCCAGCAGCCCCGGACAGGGGGTTAGGGCTTTCTTT
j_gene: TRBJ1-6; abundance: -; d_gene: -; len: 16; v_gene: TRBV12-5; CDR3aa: CASGPGGGRDNSPLHF; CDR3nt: TGTGCTAGTGGCCCCGGGGGGGGACGGGATAATTCACCCCTCCACTTT
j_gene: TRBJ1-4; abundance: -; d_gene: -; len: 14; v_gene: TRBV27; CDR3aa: CASSFRPIGEKLFF; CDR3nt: TGTGCCAGCAGTTTCAGGCCAATTGGAGAAAAACTGTTTTTT
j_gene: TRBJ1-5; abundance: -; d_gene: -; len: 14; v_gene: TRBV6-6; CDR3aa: CASSYPEEHQPQHF; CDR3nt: TGTGCCAGCAGTTACCCAGAGGAGCATCAGCCCCAGCATTTT
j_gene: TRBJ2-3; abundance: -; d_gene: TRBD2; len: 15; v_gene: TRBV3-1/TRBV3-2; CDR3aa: CASSQGSGVTDTQYF; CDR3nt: TGTGCCAGCAGCCAAGGGAGCGGGGTCACAGATACGCAGTATTTT
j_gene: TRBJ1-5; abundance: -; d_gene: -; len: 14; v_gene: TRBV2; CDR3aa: CASRGDRFNQPQHF; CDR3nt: TGTGCCAGCAGGGGAGACAGGTTCAATCAGCCCCAGCATTTT
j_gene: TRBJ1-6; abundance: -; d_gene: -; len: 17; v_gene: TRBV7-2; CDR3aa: CASSLRFQTDYNSPLHF; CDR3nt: TGTGCCAGCAGCTTAAGGTTCCAGACAGATTATAATTCACCCCTCCACTTT
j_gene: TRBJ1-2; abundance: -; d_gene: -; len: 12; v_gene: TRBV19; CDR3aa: CASSEEFYGYTF; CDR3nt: TGTGCCAGTAGCGAGGAGTTCTATGGCTACACCTTC
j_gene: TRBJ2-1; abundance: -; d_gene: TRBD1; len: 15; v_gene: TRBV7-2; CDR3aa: CASSFRTGGNNEQFF; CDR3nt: TGTGCCAGCAGCTTTAGGACAGGGGGAAACAATGAGCAGTTCTTC
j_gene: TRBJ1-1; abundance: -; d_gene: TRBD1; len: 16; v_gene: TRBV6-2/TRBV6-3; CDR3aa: CASSFGGGQGPGEAFF; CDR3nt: TGTGCCAGCAGTTTTGGTGGGGGACAGGGGCCCGGGGAAGCTTTCTTT
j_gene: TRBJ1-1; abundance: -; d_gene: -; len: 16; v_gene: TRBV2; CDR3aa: CASSDLVASERTEAFF; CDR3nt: TGTGCCAGCAGTGATTTAGTGGCCTCCGAGCGAACTGAAGCTTTCTTT